This TCR beta chain was documented in a study of Graves' ophthalmopathy and Graves' hyperthyroidism. Scientists amplified the TCR beta CDR3 regions from RNA transcripts. Investigators did first-round RT-PCR with HTBI primers, then second-round multiplex PCR. From the multiplex PCR reads, TCRdb called clonotypes with MiXCR, one entry per CDR3 protein. The sample gives 500,000 to 800,000 distinct CDR3 sequences, roughly two fifths of which show up once; around 3.3% is in the top ten. The clonotype originates from an adult man with Graves' ophthalmopathy. Sequenced input: peripheral blood.

The DNA for the CDR3 is TGTGCCAGCACCAACCATGGACTCGATGGCTACACCTTC. This gives the protein CASTNHGLDGYTF. The V and J genes are TRBV2 and TRBJ1-2; D is unclear. The CDR3 extends over 13 amino acids. CDR1 and CDR2 from the germline V gene are SNHLY and FYNNEI. The V end was cut by 7 bases, the J end by 6 bases, with 15 bases between.